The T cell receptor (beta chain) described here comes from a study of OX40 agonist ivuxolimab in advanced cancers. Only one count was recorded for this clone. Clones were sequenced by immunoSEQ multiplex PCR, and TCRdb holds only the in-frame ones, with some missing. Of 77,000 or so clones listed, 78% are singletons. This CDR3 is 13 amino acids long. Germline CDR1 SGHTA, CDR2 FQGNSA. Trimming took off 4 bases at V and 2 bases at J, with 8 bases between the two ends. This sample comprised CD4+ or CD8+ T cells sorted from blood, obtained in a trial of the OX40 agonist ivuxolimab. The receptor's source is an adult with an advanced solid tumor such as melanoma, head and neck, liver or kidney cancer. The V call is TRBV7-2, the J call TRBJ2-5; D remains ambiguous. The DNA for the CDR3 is TGTGCCAGCAGCTCTTCTGTTCAAGAGACCCAGTACTTC. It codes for CASSSSVQETQYF.